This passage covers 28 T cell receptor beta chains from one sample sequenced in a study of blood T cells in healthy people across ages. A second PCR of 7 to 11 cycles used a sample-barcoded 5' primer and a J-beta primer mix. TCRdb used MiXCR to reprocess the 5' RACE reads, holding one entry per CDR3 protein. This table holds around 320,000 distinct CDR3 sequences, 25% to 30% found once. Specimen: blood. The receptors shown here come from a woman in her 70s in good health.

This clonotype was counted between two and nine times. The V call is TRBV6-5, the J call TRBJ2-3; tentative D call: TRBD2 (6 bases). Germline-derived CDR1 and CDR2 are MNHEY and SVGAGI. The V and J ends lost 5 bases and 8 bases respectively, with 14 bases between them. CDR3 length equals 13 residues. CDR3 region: CASSSFKGGTQYF. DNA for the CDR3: TGTGCCAGCAGTAGCTTCAAGGGAGGTACGCAGTATTTT.

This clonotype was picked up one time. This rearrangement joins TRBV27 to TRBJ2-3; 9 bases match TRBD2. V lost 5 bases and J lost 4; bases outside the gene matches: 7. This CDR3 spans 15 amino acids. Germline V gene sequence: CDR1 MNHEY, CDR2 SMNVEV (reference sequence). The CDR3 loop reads CASSPGTSSPDTQYF. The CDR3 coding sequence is TGTGCCAGCAGTCCCGGGACTAGCAGTCCAGATACGCAGTATTTT.

The chain's CDR3 is CASSSAGQGSSPLHF. The CDR3 nucleotides read TGTGCCAGCTCATCCGCAGGACAGGGAAGCTCACCCCTCCACTTT. The chain has TRBV18 and TRBJ1-6; 8 nucleotides agree with TRBD1. With 5 bases clipped from V and 10 bases from J, the junction kept 10 bases outside the gene matches. This CDR3 contains 15 residues. The germline V gene has CDR1 KGHSH and CDR2 LQKENI.

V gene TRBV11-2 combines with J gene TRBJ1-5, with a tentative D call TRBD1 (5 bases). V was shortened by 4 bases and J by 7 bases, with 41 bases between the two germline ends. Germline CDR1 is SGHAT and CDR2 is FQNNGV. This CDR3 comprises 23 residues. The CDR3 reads CASSSFPPFPIQRRDGSIQPQHF. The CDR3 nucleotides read TGTGCCAGCAGCTCCTTCCCTCCCTTTCCAATTCAGCGTCGGGACGGTTCAATACAGCCCCAGCATTTT.

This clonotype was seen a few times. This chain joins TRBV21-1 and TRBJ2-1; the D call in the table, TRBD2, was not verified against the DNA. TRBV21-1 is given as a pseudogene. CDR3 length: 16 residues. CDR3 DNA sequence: TGTGCCAGCAGCAGCTGGTCAGCCAACCCCCGCTACGAGCAGTTCTTC. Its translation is CASSSWSANPRYEQFF.

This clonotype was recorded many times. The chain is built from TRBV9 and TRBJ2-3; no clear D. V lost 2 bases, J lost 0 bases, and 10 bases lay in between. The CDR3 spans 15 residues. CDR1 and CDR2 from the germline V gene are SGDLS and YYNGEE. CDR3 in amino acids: CASSVDGDSTDTQYF. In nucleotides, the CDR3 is TGTGCCAGCAGCGTGGACGGAGACAGCACAGATACGCAGTATTTT.

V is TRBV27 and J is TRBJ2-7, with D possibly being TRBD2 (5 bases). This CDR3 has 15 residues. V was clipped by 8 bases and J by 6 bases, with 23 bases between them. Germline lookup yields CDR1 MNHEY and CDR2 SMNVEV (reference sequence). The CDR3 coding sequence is TGTGCCAGCCGTGAGGGTTTAGCCCCCACTAGCGAGCAGTACTTC. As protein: CASREGLAPTSEQYF.

This chain's CDR3 is CASSPTLSGAGTEAFF. The CDR3 bases are TGTGCCAGCAGTCCAACTCTCTCGGGGGCCGGCACTGAAGCTTTCTTT. The J gene is TRBJ1-1, the V gene TRBV28; D possibly corresponds to TRBD1 (6 bases). Trimming removed 5 bases at V and 4 bases at J, with 20 bases between. CDR1 is MDHEN, CDR2 SYDVKM, per germline. The CDR3 is 16 residues long.

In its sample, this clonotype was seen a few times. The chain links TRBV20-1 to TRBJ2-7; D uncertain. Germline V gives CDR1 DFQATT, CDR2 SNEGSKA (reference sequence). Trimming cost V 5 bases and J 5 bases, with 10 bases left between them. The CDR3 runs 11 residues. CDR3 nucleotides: TGCAGTGCTCCACTCCGAGACGAGCAGTACTTC. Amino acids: CSAPLRDEQYF.

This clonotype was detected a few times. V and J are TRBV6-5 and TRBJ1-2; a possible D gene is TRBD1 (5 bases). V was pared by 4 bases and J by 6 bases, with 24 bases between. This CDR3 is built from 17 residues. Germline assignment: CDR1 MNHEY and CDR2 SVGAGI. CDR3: CASSSGREWDGQNGYTF. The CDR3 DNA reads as TGTGCCAGCAGTTCGGGACGAGAGTGGGACGGGCAGAATGGCTACACCTTC.

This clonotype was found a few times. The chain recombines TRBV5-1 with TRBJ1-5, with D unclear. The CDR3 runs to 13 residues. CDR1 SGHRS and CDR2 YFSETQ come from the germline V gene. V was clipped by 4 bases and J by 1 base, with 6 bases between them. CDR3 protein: CASSADSNQPQHF. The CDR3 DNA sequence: TGCGCCAGCAGCGCGGACAGCAATCAGCCCCAGCATTTT.

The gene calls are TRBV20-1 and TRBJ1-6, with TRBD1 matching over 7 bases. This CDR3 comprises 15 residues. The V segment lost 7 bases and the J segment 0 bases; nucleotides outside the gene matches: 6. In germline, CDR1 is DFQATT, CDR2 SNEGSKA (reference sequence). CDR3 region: CSVARGSSYNSPLHF. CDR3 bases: TGCAGTGTCGCCAGGGGGAGCTCCTATAATTCACCCCTCCACTTT.

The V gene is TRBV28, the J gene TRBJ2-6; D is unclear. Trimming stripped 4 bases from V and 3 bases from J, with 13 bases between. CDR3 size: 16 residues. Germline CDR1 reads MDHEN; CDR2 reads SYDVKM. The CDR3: CASSWEDGSGANVLTF. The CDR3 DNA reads TGTGCCAGCAGTTGGGAAGACGGAAGTGGGGCCAACGTCCTGACTTTC. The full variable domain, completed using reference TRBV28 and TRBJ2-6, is DVKVTQSSRYLVKRTGEKVFLECVQDMDHENMFWYRQDPGLGLRLIYFSYDVKMKEKGDIPEGYSVSREKKERFSLILESASTNQTSMYLCASSWEDGSGANVLTFGAGSRLTVL.

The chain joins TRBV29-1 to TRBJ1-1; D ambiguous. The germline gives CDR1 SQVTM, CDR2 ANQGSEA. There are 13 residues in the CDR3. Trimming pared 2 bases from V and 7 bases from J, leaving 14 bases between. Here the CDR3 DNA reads TGCAGCGTTGAAAATTCAAGGGTGGGTGAAGCTTTCTTT. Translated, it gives CSVENSRVGEAFF.

CDR3 nucleotides: TGCGCCAGCAGTAATCCCGCTGTTTCTAGCGGGGGCAAGCAGTACTTC. This encodes CASSNPAVSSGGKQYF. The chain employs TRBV5-1 and TRBJ2-7, with 10 bases fitting TRBD2. Germline assignment: CDR1 SGHRS and CDR2 YFSETQ. CDR3 length: 16 amino acids. V dropped 5 bases and J dropped 8; count of bases not matched to a gene: 16.

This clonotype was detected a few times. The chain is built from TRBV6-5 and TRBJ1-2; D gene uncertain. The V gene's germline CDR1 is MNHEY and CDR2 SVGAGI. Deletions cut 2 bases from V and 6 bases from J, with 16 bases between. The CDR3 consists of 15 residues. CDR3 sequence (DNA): TGTGCCAGCAGTTACCGGAACCTTCTCGGGAATGGCTACACCTTC. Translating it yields CASSYRNLLGNGYTF.

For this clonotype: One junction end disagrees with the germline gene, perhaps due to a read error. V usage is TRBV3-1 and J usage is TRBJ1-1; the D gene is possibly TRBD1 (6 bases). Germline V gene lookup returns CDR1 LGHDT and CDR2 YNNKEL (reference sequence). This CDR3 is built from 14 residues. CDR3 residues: CASSQSYRDTEAFF. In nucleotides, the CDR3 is TGCGCCAGCAGCCAGTCCTACAGGGACACTGAAGCTTTCTTT. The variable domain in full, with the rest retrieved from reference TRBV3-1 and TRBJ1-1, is DTAVSQTPKYLVTQMGNDKSIKCEQNLGHDTMYWYKQDSKKFLKIMFSYNNKELIINETVPNRFSPKSPDKAHLNLHINSLELGDSAVYFCASSQSYRDTEAFFGQGTRLTVV.

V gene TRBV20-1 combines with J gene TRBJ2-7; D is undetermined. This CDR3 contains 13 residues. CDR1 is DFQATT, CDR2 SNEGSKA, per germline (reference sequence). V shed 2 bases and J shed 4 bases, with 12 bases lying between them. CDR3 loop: CSARFGQIYEQYF. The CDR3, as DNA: TGCAGTGCTAGATTCGGGCAGATTTACGAGCAGTACTTC.

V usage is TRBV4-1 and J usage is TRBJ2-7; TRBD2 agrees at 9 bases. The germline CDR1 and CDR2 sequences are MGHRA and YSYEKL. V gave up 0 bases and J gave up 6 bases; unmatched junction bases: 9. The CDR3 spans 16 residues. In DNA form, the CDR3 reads TGCGCCAGCAGCCAAGATCGGGCTAGCGGGAAAGGCGAGCAGTACTTC. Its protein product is CASSQDRASGKGEQYF.

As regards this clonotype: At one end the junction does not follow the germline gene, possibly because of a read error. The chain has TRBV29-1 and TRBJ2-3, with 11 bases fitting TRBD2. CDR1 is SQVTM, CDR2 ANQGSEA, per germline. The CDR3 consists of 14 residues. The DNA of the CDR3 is TGCAGCGTAACTAGCGGGAGTAAGGTAGATACGCGGTATTTT. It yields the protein CSVTSGSKVDTRYF.

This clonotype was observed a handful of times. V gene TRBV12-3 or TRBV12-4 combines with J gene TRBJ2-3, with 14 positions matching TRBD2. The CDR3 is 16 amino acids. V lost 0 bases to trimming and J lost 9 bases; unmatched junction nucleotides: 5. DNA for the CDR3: TGTGCCAGCAGTTTAGCTGGAGGACTAGCGGGAGGCACGCAGTATTTT. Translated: CASSLAGGLAGGTQYF.

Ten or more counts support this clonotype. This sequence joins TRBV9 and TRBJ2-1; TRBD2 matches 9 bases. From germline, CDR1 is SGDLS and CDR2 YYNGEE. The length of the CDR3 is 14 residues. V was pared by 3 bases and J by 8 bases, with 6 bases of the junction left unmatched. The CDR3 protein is CASSAHSGSYEQFF. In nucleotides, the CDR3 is TGTGCCAGCAGCGCCCATAGCGGGAGTTATGAGCAGTTCTTC.

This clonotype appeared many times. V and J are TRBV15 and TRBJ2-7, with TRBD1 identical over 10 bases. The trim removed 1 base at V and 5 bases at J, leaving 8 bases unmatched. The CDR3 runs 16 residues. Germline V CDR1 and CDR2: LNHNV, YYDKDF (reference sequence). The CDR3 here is CATSRGSGTGDNEQYF. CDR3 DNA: TGTGCCACCAGCAGAGGCTCCGGGACAGGGGACAACGAGCAGTACTTC. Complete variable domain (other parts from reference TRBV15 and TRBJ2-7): DAMVIQNPRYQVTQFGKPVTLSCSQTLNHNVMYWYQQKSSQAPKLLFHYYDKDFNNEADTPDNFQSRRPNTSFCFLDIRSPGLGDTAMYLCATSRGSGTGDNEQYFGPGTRLTVT.

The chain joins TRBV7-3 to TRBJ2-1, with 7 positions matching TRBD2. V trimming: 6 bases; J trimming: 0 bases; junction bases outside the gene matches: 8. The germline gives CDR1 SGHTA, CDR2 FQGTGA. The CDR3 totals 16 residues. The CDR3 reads CASSLSSGVSYNEQFF. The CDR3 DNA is TGTGCCAGCAGTTTGTCTAGCGGAGTCTCCTACAATGAGCAGTTCTTC.

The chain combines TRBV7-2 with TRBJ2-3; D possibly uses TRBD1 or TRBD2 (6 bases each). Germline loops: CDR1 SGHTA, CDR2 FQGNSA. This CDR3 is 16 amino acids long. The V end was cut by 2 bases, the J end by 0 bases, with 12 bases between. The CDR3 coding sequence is TGTGCCAGCAGCTTAAGGGGGGTGACTAGCACAGATACGCAGTATTTT. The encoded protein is CASSLRGVTSTDTQYF.

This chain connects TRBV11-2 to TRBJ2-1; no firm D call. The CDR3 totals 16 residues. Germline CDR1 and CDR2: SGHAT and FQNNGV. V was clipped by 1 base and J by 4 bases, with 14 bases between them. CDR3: CASSLAGLDRYNEQFF. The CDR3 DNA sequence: TGTGCCAGCAGCTTAGCGGGCCTAGATCGGTACAATGAGCAGTTCTTC.

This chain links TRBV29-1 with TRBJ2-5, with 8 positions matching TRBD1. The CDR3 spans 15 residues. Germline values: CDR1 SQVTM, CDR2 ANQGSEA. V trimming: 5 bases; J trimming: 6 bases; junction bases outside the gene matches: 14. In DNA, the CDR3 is TGCAGCGTTCAGATTCCCGGACAGGGAGAGAAGACCCAGTACTTC. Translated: CSVQIPGQGEKTQYF.

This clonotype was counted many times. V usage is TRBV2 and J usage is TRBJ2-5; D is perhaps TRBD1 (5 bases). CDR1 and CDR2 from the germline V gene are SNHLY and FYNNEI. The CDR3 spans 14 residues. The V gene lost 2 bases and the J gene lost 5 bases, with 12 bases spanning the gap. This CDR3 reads CASSEKGFWETQYF. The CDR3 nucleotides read TGTGCCAGCAGTGAAAAGGGGTTTTGGGAGACCCAGTACTTC.